One and the same sample provided the 9 T cell receptor beta chains below, sequenced in a study of T-cell memory formation after mild COVID-19. TCRdb passed the 5' RACE reads through MiXCR, listing each CDR3 protein once. The table has 470,000 or so distinct CDR3 sequences, more than 15% seen once. The sequencing sample was made of PBMCs or a T cell subset sorted from them (not recorded which). These receptors were taken from a man aged 18 to 30 who had mild COVID-19 (a few samples of this study predate the infection). Cell type and time point are not known.

This clonotype has a handful of counts. The V and J genes are TRBV20-1 and TRBJ1-6; no clear D gene. The CDR3 length is 14 residues. V lost 3 bases and J lost 3, with 9 bases in between. The germline V gene encodes CDR1 DFQATT and CDR2 SNEGSKA (reference sequence). The CDR3: CSASPTGYNSPLHF. CDR3 nucleotide sequence: TGCAGTGCTAGCCCTACGGGCTATAATTCACCCCTCCACTTT.

The CDR3 here is CASSVGTLRPNEQFF. The CDR3 DNA follows: TGTGCCAGCAGCGTGGGGACCCTCAGACCTAATGAGCAGTTCTTC. The chain recombines TRBV9 with TRBJ2-1; D possibly matches TRBD1 or TRBD2 (5 bases each). Germline V gene lookup returns CDR1 SGDLS and CDR2 YYNGEE. This CDR3 comprises 15 residues. V was clipped by 2 bases and J by 7 bases, with 16 bases between them.

This clonotype was observed once. This chain uses TRBV9 with TRBJ2-1; no definite D call. The CDR3 loop spans 16 amino acids. The V and J ends lost 0 bases and 2 bases respectively, with 12 bases between them. Germline V gene lookup returns CDR1 SGDLS and CDR2 YYNGEE. The CDR3 reads CASSVASSLTYNEQFF. CDR3 DNA: TGTGCCAGCAGCGTAGCGTCTAGTCTCACCTACAATGAGCAGTTCTTC.

The chain's CDR3 is CASIHRGLRTGELFF. The CDR3 bases are TGTGCCAGCATTCACAGGGGTCTTCGTACCGGGGAGCTGTTTTTT. The V call is TRBV5-6, the J call TRBJ2-2; 7 nucleotides match TRBD1. Germline CDR1 and CDR2: SGHDT and YYEEEE. The CDR3 length is 15 residues. J lost 5 bases, V lost 6 bases, and 10 bases had no gene match.

At least ten counts were recorded for this clonotype. The chain joins TRBV7-9 to TRBJ2-5; 12 bases fit TRBD1. V dropped 5 bases and J dropped 7; count of bases not matched to a gene: 8. The length of the CDR3 is 15 residues. Germline values: CDR1 SEHNR, CDR2 FQNEAQ (reference sequence). CDR3 sequence: CASSEGQGALATQYF. Here the CDR3 DNA reads TGTGCCAGCAGCGAGGGACAGGGGGCTTTAGCGACCCAGTACTTC.

This chain links TRBV19 with TRBJ2-3; 9 bases match TRBD2. V lost 3 bases, J lost 7 bases, and 5 bases stayed unmatched. The CDR3 totals 14 residues. Germline V gene lookup returns CDR1 LNHDA and CDR2 SQIVND (reference sequence). CDR3: CASSIWGLAHTQYF. The CDR3 coding sequence is TGTGCCAGTAGTATCTGGGGACTAGCCCATACGCAGTATTTT.

J is TRBJ1-2 and V is TRBV7-9; D is ambiguous. CDR3 size: 14 residues. Germline assignment: CDR1 SEHNR and CDR2 FQNEAQ (reference sequence). V lost 8 bases and J lost 0, with 13 bases in between. The CDR3, as DNA: TGTGCCAGCTTCCCCGCCGATACTAACTATGGCTACACCTTC. This codes for CASFPADTNYGYTF.

The chain recombines TRBV6-6 with TRBJ2-7; the D gene is possibly TRBD1 (6 bases). The CDR3 has 14 residues. Trimming took 4 bases from V and 0 from J, leaving 10 bases between them. The germline gives CDR1 MNHNY, CDR2 SVGAGI (reference sequence). The DNA of the CDR3 is TGTGCCAGCAGTTTCCCGGACAGCTCCTACGAGCAGTACGTC. Translation gives CASSFPDSSYEQYV.

Only a few counts were recorded for this clonotype. The genes are TRBV6-2 or TRBV6-3 and TRBJ2-7; a possible D gene is TRBD1 (5 bases). The CDR3 runs to 13 residues. Trimming pared 8 bases from V and 1 base from J, leaving 12 bases between. Germline values: CDR1 MNHEY, CDR2 SVGEGT. The CDR3 loop is CASGPRVSYEQYV. The CDR3, as DNA: TGTGCCAGCGGACCCAGGGTATCCTACGAGCAGTACGTC.